This T cell receptor beta chain was found in a study of blood T cell repertoires in COVID-19 (dated by TCRdb to about 2020). Regarding the research as a whole: Samples covering the acute and convalescent phases of COVID-19 were provided by collaborators in the United States, Italy and Spain. Where HLA class I and class II types were available, the types were taken from metadata supplied by the sample provider, not from assay-based typing. Sample metadata almost always included a de-identified subject ID, COVID-19 status, age in years and sex. The material from the prospective study consisted of cDNA or gDNA derived from T cells, B-cell-depleted T cells, or PBMCs. The repertoires were released in a freely available public database intended as a resource for research on the immune response to SARS-CoV-2. Deeply sampled blood TCRbeta repertoires from subjects exposed to, actively infected with, or recovered from COVID-19 were included in the dataset. Samples were obtained from the ongoing ImmuneRACE study (first 160 participants) and from 1,254 subjects provided by 6 global collaborators. What the research found in general, with its limitations: The quantity of clinical and demographic metadata differed by source and by participant and was supplied without curation.

The CDR3 goes from the cysteine to the phenylalanine over 16 residues. Only the CDR3 portion is preserved as DNA: 48 bases, with reading frame beginning at the first base. Sequences SEHNR (CDR1) and FQNEAQ (CDR2) are obtained from the germline V gene (reference sequence). Between the V and J ends, shortened by 4 bases and 1 base respectively, the junction contains 14 bases. Collaborating institutions collected whole blood in K2EDTA tubes following their own protocols. For TCRbeta analysis, collaborators shipped samples as frozen whole blood, isolated PBMCs, or DNA extracted from either of those sample types. This clone was seen only once. Its antigen is unknown. No base-level quality is on record; no much larger clone is a single base apart. The immunoSEQ Assay, a bias-controlled multiplex PCR, was used to amplify TCRbeta CDR3 regions from genomic DNA. On the study's bioinformatics: The number of nucleated cells in each sample was estimated from the amplification of reference gene primers within the assay. To quantify the absolute abundance of each unique TCRbeta CDR3 rearrangement, sequence reads were collapsed and filtered. For each sample, productive Simpson clonality was calculated as the square root of Simpson's diversity index over productive rearrangements. Not all clones reach the TCRdb copy of this immuneACCESS table, which keeps in-frame sequences only. Checked studies attribute under half of the gap to unresolved V genes and leave the rest unexplained. The V and J calls and clone size were taken over from that table, and D and trimming were inferred from the DNA. The sample table lists roughly 230,000 clones, 83% of them with a count of one. The top ten clonotypes cover approximately 8.6% of the sample.

The receptor was derived from a man in his forties with active or convalescent COVID-19. Input material: peripheral blood. Recombination linked TRBV7-9 to TRBJ1-5; the D segment could be TRBD1, given 5 matching bases. The sequenced DNA is TGTGCCAGCAGCTCTACCGACAGCGGGAGCAATCAGCCCCAGCATTTT. Its protein product is CASSSTDSGSNQPQHF.